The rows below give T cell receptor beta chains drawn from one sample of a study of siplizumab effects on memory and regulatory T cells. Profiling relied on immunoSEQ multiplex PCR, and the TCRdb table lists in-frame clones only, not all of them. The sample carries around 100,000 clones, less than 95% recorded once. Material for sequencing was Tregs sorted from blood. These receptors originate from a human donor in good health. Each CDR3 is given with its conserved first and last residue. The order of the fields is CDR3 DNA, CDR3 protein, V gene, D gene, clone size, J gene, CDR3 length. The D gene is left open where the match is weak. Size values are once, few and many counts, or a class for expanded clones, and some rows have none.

DNA: TGCGCCAGCAGCTTCATCCGGAGCCCTACGAATGAGCAGTTCTTC; CDR3: CASSFIRSPTNEQFF; V: TRBV5-1; D: .; size: .; J: TRBJ2-1; length: 15
DNA: TGTGCTAAGGAGGTGAGCGGAGTGTACAATGAGCAGTTCTTC; CDR3: CAKEVSGVYNEQFF; V: TRBV30; D: .; size: .; J: TRBJ2-1; length: 14
DNA: TGTGCCAGCAGCCTCCCAGGGACAGGGGAGGAAAAACTGTTTTTT; CDR3: CASSLPGTGEEKLFF; V: TRBV28; D: TRBD1; size: .; J: TRBJ1-4; length: 15
DNA: TGCGCCAGCAGCTTCATAGCATCGGCGTCCTACAATGAGCAGTTCTTC; CDR3: CASSFIASASYNEQFF; V: TRBV5-1; D: .; size: .; J: TRBJ2-1; length: 16
DNA: TGCGCCAGCAGCCTGACTAGCGGGAGCGAGTACGAGCAGTACTTC; CDR3: CASSLTSGSEYEQYF; V: TRBV10-1; D: TRBD2; size: .; J: TRBJ2-7; length: 15
DNA: TGCGCCAGCCTACAGGGAAGCACAGATACGCAGTATTTT; CDR3: CASLQGSTDTQYF; V: TRBV10-2; D: .; size: .; J: TRBJ2-3; length: 13
DNA: TGTGCCAGCTCACCAGGATCCCAAGAGACCCAGTACTTC; CDR3: CASSPGSQETQYF; V: TRBV18; D: .; size: .; J: TRBJ2-5; length: 13
DNA: TGTGCCAGCAGCCTCGGACTAGCAGTAGGAGATACGCAGTATTTT; CDR3: CASSLGLAVGDTQYF; V: TRBV5-5; D: TRBD2; size: .; J: TRBJ2-3; length: 15
DNA: TGTGCCAGCAGATACAGGGGGGACTCCTACGAGCAGTACTTC; CDR3: CASRYRGDSYEQYF; V: TRBV28; D: TRBD1; size: .; J: TRBJ2-7; length: 14
DNA: TGTGCCAGCAGTTTAGGCAGGGCCGGGGAGCAGTACTTC; CDR3: CASSLGRAGEQYF; V: TRBV27; D: .; size: once; J: TRBJ2-7; length: 13
DNA: TGTGCCAGCAGCCCCACGAACTCTGGGGCCAACGTCCTGACTTTC; CDR3: CASSPTNSGANVLTF; V: TRBV7-8; D: .; size: .; J: TRBJ2-6; length: 15
DNA: TGTGCCAGCAGTTATAATAGGTTCACCTACGAGCAGTACTTC; CDR3: CASSYNRFTYEQYF; V: TRBV6-5; D: .; size: once; J: TRBJ2-7; length: 14
DNA: TGTGCCAGTAGTATCAAAGGAGGCGAGACAGATACGCAGTATTTT; CDR3: CASSIKGGETDTQYF; V: TRBV19; D: .; size: .; J: TRBJ2-3; length: 15
DNA: TGTGCCAGCAGCTTAACGAGAACTAGCGGGCGATACAATGAGCAGTTCTTC; CDR3: CASSLTRTSGRYNEQFF; V: TRBV7-3; D: TRBD2; size: .; J: TRBJ2-1; length: 17
DNA: TGTGCCAGCAGGCGGACAGGCTTTCACGAGCAGTACTTC; CDR3: CASRRTGFHEQYF; V: TRBV6-5; D: TRBD1; size: .; J: TRBJ2-7; length: 13
DNA: TGCGCCAGCAGCTGGAGGCGCGGGGGGGCGCGGGCAGATACGCAGTATTTT; CDR3: CASSWRRGGARADTQYF; V: TRBV5-1; D: TRBD2; size: .; J: TRBJ2-3; length: 17
DNA: TGTGCCACCAACAGATTAGATGAGCAGTTCTTC; CDR3: CATNRLDEQFF; V: TRBV6-1; D: .; size: .; J: TRBJ2-1; length: 11
DNA: TGTGCCAGCAGCTTGAGAGCGGGGGTCTGGGAGCAGTACTTC; CDR3: CASSLRAGVWEQYF; V: TRBV5-6; D: TRBD2; size: .; J: TRBJ2-7; length: 14
DNA: TGTGCCAGCAGCTTGCCCCAGTACCAAGAGACCCAGTACTTC; CDR3: CASSLPQYQETQYF; V: TRBV5-6; D: .; size: .; J: TRBJ2-5; length: 14
DNA: TGCGCCAGCAGCTCAATGACAGGGGAGGCTGAAGCTTTCTTT; CDR3: CASSSMTGEAEAFF; V: TRBV5-1; D: TRBD1; size: .; J: TRBJ1-1; length: 14
DNA: TGTGCCAGCAGTTCTACAGGGGCCGGTATTGAAAAACTGTTTTTT; CDR3: CASSSTGAGIEKLFF; V: TRBV6-1; D: TRBD1; size: .; J: TRBJ1-4; length: 15
DNA: TGTGCCAGCAGCTCTCGGGGCATCGGCGGCGCCGGGGAGCTGTTTTTT; CDR3: CASSSRGIGGAGELFF; V: TRBV7-3; D: .; size: .; J: TRBJ2-2; length: 16
DNA: TGTGCCAGCAGCTTGACTCGGGAGACCCAGTACTTC; CDR3: CASSLTRETQYF; V: TRBV5-4; D: .; size: once; J: TRBJ2-5; length: 12
DNA: TGTGCCAGCAGTTTCCTCTCTGGAAACAAGGCTGCCTACGAGCAGTACTTC; CDR3: CASSFLSGNKAAYEQYF; V: TRBV28; D: .; size: .; J: TRBJ2-7; length: 17
DNA: TGTGCCAGCGGACAGGGTTTCACTGAAGCTTTCTTT; CDR3: CASGQGFTEAFF; V: TRBV28; D: TRBD1; size: .; J: TRBJ1-1; length: 12
DNA: TGTGCCAGCAGCCAAGATCATGGGAAAGAAAAACTGTTTTTT; CDR3: CASSQDHGKEKLFF; V: TRBV4-2; D: .; size: .; J: TRBJ1-4; length: 14
DNA: TGTGCCAGCAGTTATCGCGTGGGACCCCAGCATTTT; CDR3: CASSYRVGPQHF; V: TRBV6-6; D: .; size: .; J: TRBJ1-5; length: 12
DNA: TGTGCCAGCAGGTTGGAGGGGACAAACACCGGGGAGCTGTTTTTT; CDR3: CASRLEGTNTGELFF; V: TRBV2; D: .; size: .; J: TRBJ2-2; length: 15
DNA: TGTGCCAGCAGCTTATCCTGGGGGCGCGGAAACACCATATATTTT; CDR3: CASSLSWGRGNTIYF; V: TRBV11-1; D: .; size: .; J: TRBJ1-3; length: 15
DNA: TGTGCCAGCATCCGGTTTTCCTACAATGAGCAGTTCTTC; CDR3: CASIRFSYNEQFF; V: TRBV5-4; D: .; size: .; J: TRBJ2-1; length: 13
DNA: TGTGCCAGCAGCTTAGCGGGAGCCTACAATGAGCAGTTCTTC; CDR3: CASSLAGAYNEQFF; V: TRBV7-2; D: .; size: .; J: TRBJ2-1; length: 14
DNA: TGTGCCAGCAGTTTATTTTGGGCCAGGGAAGAGACCCAGTACTTC; CDR3: CASSLFWAREETQYF; V: TRBV28; D: .; size: .; J: TRBJ2-5; length: 15
DNA: TGTGCCACCCGGAGAAACACCATATATTTT; CDR3: CATRRNTIYF; V: TRBV28; D: .; size: .; J: TRBJ1-3; length: 10
DNA: TGTGCCAGCAGCGCCCGACTAGCGGGAGCTTACAATGAGCAGTTCTTC; CDR3: CASSARLAGAYNEQFF; V: TRBV7-3; D: TRBD2; size: .; J: TRBJ2-1; length: 16
DNA: TGTGCCAGCAGCTTATCTAGCGGGAGAGTCAGTGTGGTCTACGGTGAGCAGTTCTTC; CDR3: CASSLSSGRVSVVYGEQFF; V: TRBV11-2; D: TRBD2; size: .; J: TRBJ2-1; length: 19
DNA: TGTGCCAGCAGCTTGTTGCTAGCGGACAATGAGCAGTTCTTC; CDR3: CASSLLLADNEQFF; V: TRBV5-4; D: TRBD2; size: .; J: TRBJ2-1; length: 14
DNA: TGTGCCACCCCGGGACAGAGCTCCTACGAGCAGTACTTC; CDR3: CATPGQSSYEQYF; V: TRBV11-3; D: TRBD1; size: .; J: TRBJ2-7; length: 13
DNA: TGTGCCAGCAGTTATCGGACAGGCAGATCACCCCTCCACTTT; CDR3: CASSYRTGRSPLHF; V: TRBV28; D: TRBD1; size: .; J: TRBJ1-6; length: 14
DNA: TGTGCCAGTAGTATGTACACTGAAGCTTTCTTT; CDR3: CASSMYTEAFF; V: TRBV19; D: .; size: .; J: TRBJ1-1; length: 11
DNA: TGCGCCAGCAGCTTGGCCCCATCTAGCGGCTACGAGCAGTACTTC; CDR3: CASSLAPSSGYEQYF; V: TRBV5-1; D: TRBD2; size: once; J: TRBJ2-7; length: 15
DNA: TGTGCCAGCACCCACTCCGGGACCTATAATTCACCCCTCCACTTT; CDR3: CASTHSGTYNSPLHF; V: TRBV6-6; D: .; size: .; J: TRBJ1-6; length: 15
DNA: TGTGCCAGCTCACCAGTGACGGCGAACACCGGGGAGCTGTTTTTT; CDR3: CASSPVTANTGELFF; V: TRBV18; D: .; size: .; J: TRBJ2-2; length: 15
DNA: TGTGCCAGCAGCTTCGACCCCCCTCCAGATACGCAGTATTTT; CDR3: CASSFDPPPDTQYF; V: TRBV5-4; D: .; size: .; J: TRBJ2-3; length: 14
DNA: TGTGCCAGCAGCCTGGACGGCATCTCCTACGAGCAGTACTTC; CDR3: CASSLDGISYEQYF; V: TRBV11-2; D: .; size: .; J: TRBJ2-7; length: 14
DNA: TGTGCCAGCAGCCAATACGTAGGTAGCTCCTACGAGCAGTACTTC; CDR3: CASSQYVGSSYEQYF; V: TRBV4-2; D: .; size: .; J: TRBJ2-7; length: 15
DNA: TGTGCCAGCAGCTTAGTCCCTGGAGGGAAGGGAGATACGCAGTATTTT; CDR3: CASSLVPGGKGDTQYF; V: TRBV7-6; D: .; size: many; J: TRBJ2-3; length: 16
DNA: TGTGCCAGCAGTTTATCCAGGGGTAATCGGAACACTGAAGCTTTCTTT; CDR3: CASSLSRGNRNTEAFF; V: TRBV27; D: .; size: .; J: TRBJ1-1; length: 16
DNA: TGTGCCAGCAGCGAAAAAGGACGGCTGGGCTCTGGAAACACCATATATTTT; CDR3: CASSEKGRLGSGNTIYF; V: TRBV28; D: .; size: once; J: TRBJ1-3; length: 17
DNA: TGTGCCAGCAGTTCCTCGGGGGCTAACTATGGCTACACCTTC; CDR3: CASSSSGANYGYTF; V: TRBV6-6; D: .; size: .; J: TRBJ1-2; length: 14
DNA: TGTGCCAGCTCACCCCTGACAGAAACTGAAGCTTTCTTT; CDR3: CASSPLTETEAFF; V: TRBV18; D: .; size: once; J: TRBJ1-1; length: 13
DNA: TGTGCCAGTAGTATTGGGGTTTGGCCTGGCTACACCTTC; CDR3: CASSIGVWPGYTF; V: TRBV19; D: .; size: .; J: TRBJ1-2; length: 13